The 14 T cell receptor beta chains presented below share a single source sample, sequenced in a study. TCRdb's copy holds only in-frame clones and misses some; the assay was immunoSEQ multiplex PCR. The sample holds some 68,000 clones, 93% seen once. What was sequenced was PBMCs. These receptors were obtained from a man aged 40-49 years with rheumatoid arthritis.

This rearrangement joins TRBV12-3 or TRBV12-4 to TRBJ2-7; 7 nucleotides align to TRBD1. The trim removed 6 bases at V and 2 bases at J, leaving 4 bases unmatched. This CDR3 contains 13 residues. The CDR3: CASSWGQTYEQYF. CDR3 nucleotides: TGTGCCAGCAGCTGGGGACAGACCTACGAGCAGTACTTC.

This chain links TRBV30 with TRBJ2-3; D gene unclear. From germline, CDR1 is GTSNPN and CDR2 SVGIG (reference sequence). This CDR3 has 13 amino acids. V lost 2 bases, J lost 2 bases, and 8 bases lay in between. CDR3 protein: CAWSLRDTDTQYF. DNA for the CDR3: TGTGCCTGGAGTCTTAGAGACACAGATACGCAGTATTTT.

This clone is categorized as medium-sized. This chain links TRBV11-2 with TRBJ1-2; TRBD1 is a possible D gene (5 bases). The CDR3 covers 15 residues. Germline CDR1 SGHAT, CDR2 FQNNGV. Trimming removed 5 bases from V and 1 base from J, with 14 bases in between. The CDR3 DNA is TGTGCCAGCAGCCACCATGGGACGGGTAACTATGGCTACACCTTC. Translated: CASSHHGTGNYGYTF. Based on the CDR3 plus reference TRBV11-2 and TRBJ1-2, the full variable domain is EAGVAQSPRYKIIEKRQSVAFWCNPISGHATLYWYQQILGQGPKLLIQFQNNGVVDDSQLPKDRFSAERLKGVDSTLKIQPAKLEDSAVYLCASSHHGTGNYGYTFGSGTRLTVV.

The chain couples TRBV19 to TRBJ2-7; 11 bases are a match to TRBD2. The CDR3 contains 14 residues. CDR1 is LNHDA, CDR2 SQIVND, per germline (reference sequence). J gave up 5 bases and V 6 bases, and 6 bases lay outside the gene matches. CDR3 amino acids: CASRLAGGLDEQYF. In DNA form, the CDR3 reads TGTGCCAGTAGATTAGCGGGAGGGCTCGACGAGCAGTACTTC.

This clone was picked up one time. This chain uses TRBV30 with TRBJ2-2, with 7 bases fitting TRBD1. The CDR3 totals 17 residues. Trimming cost V 0 bases and J 4 bases; bases outside gene matches: 11. Looked up from germline, CDR1 is GTSNPN and CDR2 is SVGIG (reference sequence). DNA of the CDR3: TGTGCCTGGAGTGTAGGGTATAGGCCAGGGGGCACCGGGGAGCTGTTTTTT. Protein: CAWSVGYRPGGTGELFF.

The chain uses TRBV6-5 and TRBJ1-2, with a tentative D call TRBD1 (5 bases). Looked up from germline, CDR1 is MNHEY and CDR2 is SVGAGI. V lost 6 bases to trimming and J lost 3 bases, with 14 bases between them. This CDR3 region has 14 residues. The CDR3 DNA reads TGTGCCAGCAGGGAGTCCAGGGTTTACTATGGCTACACCTTC. This translates into CASRESRVYYGYTF.

The chain links TRBV27 to TRBJ2-1, with D hard to call. Trimming cost V 2 bases and J 0 bases, with 8 bases left between them. The length of the CDR3 is 15 residues. CDR1 MNHEY and CDR2 SMNVEV come from the germline V gene (reference sequence). The CDR3 spells CASSLGRSSYNEQFF. In DNA, the CDR3 is TGTGCCAGCAGTTTAGGAAGGAGCTCCTACAATGAGCAGTTCTTC.

This rearrangement joins TRBV6-5 to TRBJ2-7; TRBD1 matches 8 bases. This CDR3 has 15 amino acids. The germline gives CDR1 MNHEY, CDR2 SVGAGI. V lost 5 bases to trimming and J lost 5 bases; unmatched junction nucleotides: 11. This CDR3 reads CASSPGTGASHEQYF. The CDR3 DNA follows: TGTGCCAGCAGTCCCGGGACAGGTGCGAGCCACGAGCAGTACTTC.

This clone was seen a single time. The chain is built from TRBV2 and TRBJ1-5; 8 nucleotides line up with TRBD1. The V segment lost 6 bases and the J segment 2 bases; nucleotides outside the gene matches: 3. The CDR3 has 14 amino acids. CDR1 is SNHLY and CDR2 is FYNNEI in the germline V gene. The CDR3 DNA follows: TGTGCCAGCAGGGGACAGGAAGGCAATCAGCCCCAGCATTTT. Translated: CASRGQEGNQPQHF.

This sequence joins TRBV29-1 and TRBJ2-5; 7 nucleotides agree with TRBD2. The germline CDR1 and CDR2 sequences are SQVTM and ANQGSEA. V was pared by 7 bases and J by 2 bases, with 4 bases of the junction left unmatched. The CDR3 contains 12 residues. As DNA, the CDR3 is TGCAGCGCCGCGCGGGGGCAAGAGACCCAGTACTTC. This sequence encodes CSAARGQETQYF.

V is TRBV6-1 and J is TRBJ2-7; TRBD1 aligns across 8 bases. This CDR3 has 12 residues. Trimming took 5 bases from V and 6 from J; bases not matched to a gene: 3. CDR1 and CDR2 from the germline V gene are MNHNS and SASEGT. The CDR3 DNA follows: TGTGCCAGCAGTTCGACAGGGGTCGAGCAGTACTTC. It specifies CASSSTGVEQYF.

V and J are TRBV24-1 and TRBJ2-7, with 10 bases that match TRBD1. Trimming removed 5 bases from V and 3 bases from J; junction bases left unmatched: 3. Germline lookup yields CDR1 KGHDR and CDR2 SFDVKD. The CDR3 runs 14 residues. The CDR3 loop is CATSGGQGGYEQYF. The CDR3 coding sequence is TGTGCCACCAGTGGCGGACAGGGGGGCTACGAGCAGTACTTC.

Comments on this clone: Other DNA sequences from this sample encode an identical CDR3 as well. The gene calls are TRBV5-1 and TRBJ1-1; D perhaps matches TRBD1 (5 bases). The CDR3 covers 13 residues. Germline V gene sequence: CDR1 SGHRS, CDR2 YFSETQ. V was cut by 4 bases and J by 1 base, with 8 bases left in between. The CDR3 sequence: CASSGTANTEAFF. CDR3 DNA: TGCGCCAGCAGCGGGACGGCGAACACTGAAGCTTTCTTT.

The V gene is TRBV6-6, the J gene TRBJ2-7; TRBD2 is a possible D gene (5 bases). The ends were cut back, 6 bases at V and 5 bases at J, with 20 bases in the middle. Germline CDR1 is MNHNY and CDR2 is SVGAGI (reference sequence). The CDR3 has 15 amino acids. In nucleotides, the CDR3 is TGTGCCAGCAGCCCCCGGGGTCGGGTTGCGGACGAGCAGTACTTC. This translates into CASSPRGRVADEQYF.